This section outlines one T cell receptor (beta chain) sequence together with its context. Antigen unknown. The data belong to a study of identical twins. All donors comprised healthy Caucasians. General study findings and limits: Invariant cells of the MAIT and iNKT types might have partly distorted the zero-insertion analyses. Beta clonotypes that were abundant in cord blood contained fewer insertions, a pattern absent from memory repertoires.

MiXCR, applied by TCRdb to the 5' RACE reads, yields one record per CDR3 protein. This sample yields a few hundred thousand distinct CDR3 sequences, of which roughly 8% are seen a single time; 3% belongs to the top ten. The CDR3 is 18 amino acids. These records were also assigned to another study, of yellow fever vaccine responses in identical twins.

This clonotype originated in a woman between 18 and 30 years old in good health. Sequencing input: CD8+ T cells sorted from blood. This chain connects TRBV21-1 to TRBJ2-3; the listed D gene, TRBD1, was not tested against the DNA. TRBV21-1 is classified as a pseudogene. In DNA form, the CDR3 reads TGTGCCAACAGCAAAGGTCAGGACAAGGGTGAAGGTACAGATACGCAGTATTTT. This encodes CANSKGQDKGEGTDTQYF.